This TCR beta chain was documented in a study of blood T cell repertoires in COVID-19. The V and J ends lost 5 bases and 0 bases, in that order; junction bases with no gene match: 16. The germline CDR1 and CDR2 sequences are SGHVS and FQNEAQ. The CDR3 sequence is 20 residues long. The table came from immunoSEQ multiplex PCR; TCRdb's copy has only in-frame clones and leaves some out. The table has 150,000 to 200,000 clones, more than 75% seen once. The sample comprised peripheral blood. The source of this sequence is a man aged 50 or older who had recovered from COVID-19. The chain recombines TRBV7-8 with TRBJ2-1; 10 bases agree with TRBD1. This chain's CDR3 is CASSPRPGQGITSSYNEQFF. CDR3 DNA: TGTGCCAGCAGCCCGCGACCGGGACAGGGGATTACTAGCTCCTACAATGAGCAGTTCTTC.